This T cell receptor beta chain was recorded in a study of PD-1 blockade in mismatch repair-deficient tumors. The wider study: Patients had approximately 11 mismatch repair-deficient cancer types and were previously treated and progressing.

The length of the CDR3 is 12 residues. Germline V lookup: CDR1 SQVTM, CDR2 ANQGSEA. The V end lost 3 bases, the J end lost 8 bases, and 13 bases lay between the germline ends. To note about this clone: As yet, its antigen is unknown.

Study-level findings and limits: Rapid post-treatment expansion, then contraction, generally preceding radiologic response, marked tumor-resident clones.

Generated by immunoSEQ multiplex PCR, the TCRdb table keeps only in-frame clones and is missing some. The table records some 66,000 clones, 88% of them present only once. Mismatch repair deficiency was confirmed in all patients, by PCR or immunohistochemistry. TCRs were sequenced from a few patients responding to pembrolizumab. Sequenced material: peripheral blood, taken 52 weeks after starting pembrolizumab. The receptor was derived from an adult with mismatch repair-deficient cancer. The genes are TRBV29-1 and TRBJ1-2; D not certain. The CDR3 coding sequence is TGCAGCGTTGAGGTCCGAGACTTCGGCTACACCTTC. Protein sequence: CSVEVRDFGYTF.